One sample yielded the 31 T cell receptor beta chains listed below, sequenced in a study of kidney transplant recipient with SARS-CoV-2 infection. TCRdb re-analysed the reads in MiXCR, keeping a single row per CDR3 protein. Among approximately 250,000 distinct CDR3 sequences listed, 29% were seen once. The sample consisted of a blood sample, taken at baseline and on roughly day 120 from a kidney transplant recipient. Receptors were obtained from a male patient in his thirties who had COVID-19 and was a kidney transplant recipient. The T cells may come from the graft donor.

In its sample, this clonotype was seen many times. The chain joins TRBV6-5 to TRBJ2-2, with 9 bases that match TRBD1. This CDR3 has 15 residues. CDR1 is MNHEY and CDR2 is SVGAGI in the germline V gene. Trimming removed 6 bases from V and 6 bases from J; junction bases left unmatched: 8. The CDR3 reads CASSLLQGAAGELFF. The CDR3, as DNA: TGTGCCAGCAGCCTACTACAGGGGGCAGCCGGGGAGCTGTTTTTT.

The table lists this clonotype with many counts. The chain joins TRBV12-3 or TRBV12-4 to TRBJ1-1; D is unclear. The CDR3 sequence is 12 residues long. V lost 3 bases, J lost 7 bases, and 9 bases lay in between. CDR3 DNA: TGTGCCAGCAGTTTTTCCGGAAGTGAAGCTTTCTTT. It translates to CASSFSGSEAFF.

This clonotype was detected only a few times. A much larger clone lies one base from this, so it may be a read error. J is TRBJ1-2 and V is TRBV3-1; D is unclear. Germline V CDR1 and CDR2: LGHDT, YNNKEL (reference sequence). The CDR3 is made up of 17 amino acids. V lost 5 bases and J lost 4, with 23 bases in between. CDR3 coding DNA: TGTGCCAGCAGCTCCCCTAGCACCCTTCGAAAGACCTATGGCTACACCTTC. Residues: CASSSPSTLRKTYGYTF.

Regarding this clonotype: A single base separates this from a much larger clone, so it may be a read error. The rearrangement uses TRBV9 and TRBJ1-2; the D is unclear. In germline, CDR1 is SGDLS, CDR2 YYNGEE. The ends were cut back, 7 bases at V and 4 bases at J, with 23 bases in the middle. The CDR3 sequence is 16 residues long. The CDR3 DNA follows: TGTGCCAGCCACCTATCGTACCCAAGAAAGACCTATGGCTACACCTTC. This codes for CASHLSYPRKTYGYTF.

This clonotype occurred many times. V is TRBV6-1 and J is TRBJ2-7; D not certain. Germline V CDR1 and CDR2: MNHNS, SASEGT. V lost 3 bases and J 3 bases, leaving 9 bases between the germline ends. The CDR3 is made up of 13 amino acids. The CDR3 is CASSENTVYEQYF. The CDR3 region has the DNA TGTGCCAGCAGTGAGAACACCGTCTACGAGCAGTACTTC.

This clonotype has a count of ten or more. J is TRBJ2-5 and V is TRBV6-5, with 7 nucleotides matching TRBD1. With V trimmed by 0 bases and J by 7 bases, 11 bases remained unmatched. CDR1 and CDR2 (germline): MNHEY, SVGAGI. The CDR3 contains 16 residues. The CDR3 spells CASSYSTGSYRVTQYF. Written as DNA, the CDR3 is TGTGCCAGCAGTTACTCGACAGGGTCGTATCGGGTGACCCAGTACTTC.

For this clonotype: A read error is possible here, since a much larger clone lies one base away. V is TRBV20-1 and J is TRBJ1-2; D might be TRBD1 (6 bases). CDR1 DFQATT and CDR2 SNEGSKA come from the germline V gene (reference sequence). With 6 bases removed from V and 1 base from J, the gap between germline ends came to 15 bases. CDR3 length equals 14 residues. The CDR3 is CSAKGGVYNYGYTF. The DNA of the CDR3 is TGCAGTGCGAAAGGGGGAGTTTATAACTATGGCTACACCTTC.

J is TRBJ1-2 and V is TRBV18, with D possibly TRBD1 on 5 matching bases. V lost 0 bases, J lost 0 bases, and 14 bases lay in between. Germline CDR1 is KGHSH and CDR2 is LQKENI. The CDR3 extends over 17 amino acids. The DNA of the CDR3 is TGTGCCAGCTCACCACCGAAAGGGGCCGCCTCTAACTATGGCTACACCTTC. Its protein is CASSPPKGAASNYGYTF.

For this clonotype: A much larger clone is a single base away; this may be a read error. This CDR3 is CASSDPNPISFSETQYF. DNA for the CDR3: TGTGCCAGCAGCGACCCCAATCCCATTTCTTTCTCTGAGACCCAGTACTTC. The chain is built from TRBV3-1 and TRBJ2-7; D uncertain. TRBJ2-5 matches the DNA end more closely, so the J call is doubtful. Germline V gene data show CDR1 as LGHDT and CDR2 as YNNKEL (reference sequence). This CDR3 contains 17 residues.

This clonotype was seen at least ten times. The chain is built from TRBV7-3 and TRBJ2-5, with D possibly called TRBD1 or TRBD2 (5 bases each). This CDR3 has 15 residues. Trimming removed 0 bases at V and 1 base at J, with 9 bases between. Germline CDR1 is SGHTA and CDR2 is FQGTGA. CDR3 in DNA: TGTGCCAGCAGCTTAACGTCCGGGACCCAAGAGACCCAGTACTTC. This gives the protein CASSLTSGTQETQYF.

For this clonotype: A much larger clone is a single base away; this may be a read error. The V and J genes are TRBV30 and TRBJ1-1; D call uncertain. The CDR3 is made up of 12 amino acids. Germline V gene sequence: CDR1 GTSNPN, CDR2 SVGIG (reference sequence). The CDR3 bases are TGTGTCTGGAACCTAGGCCTGGTGAAGGCTTTCTTT. Residues: CVWNLGLVKAFF.

This clonotype was seen many times. The rearrangement joins TRBV2 to TRBJ2-7; TRBD2 aligns across 7 bases. The CDR3 extends over 13 amino acids. V was pared by 7 bases and J by 7 bases, with 10 bases of the junction left unmatched. Germline assignment: CDR1 SNHLY and CDR2 FYNNEI. CDR3 in DNA: TGTGCCAGCAATAGGGACGGGACTATGGAGCAGTACTTC. It specifies CASNRDGTMEQYF.

This clonotype was counted at least ten times. The J gene is TRBJ2-1, the V gene TRBV6-6; the D gene is possibly TRBD2 (6 bases). This CDR3 has 13 residues. CDR1 is MNHNY, CDR2 SVGAGI, per germline (reference sequence). The CDR3 is CPRWRASYNEQFF. The CDR3 DNA follows: TGTCCAAGGTGGAGGGCCTCCTACAATGAGCAGTTCTTC.

There are a few counts of this clonotype. The V and J genes are TRBV30 and TRBJ1-2; D is possibly TRBD1 (6 bases). CDR1 and CDR2 from the germline V gene are GTSNPN and SVGIG (reference sequence). Trimming removed 3 bases from V and 6 bases from J, with 8 bases in between. The CDR3 is 11 amino acids. The CDR3 DNA sequence: TGTGCCTGGAGCAGGGGCGATGGCTACACCTTC. Protein: CAWSRGDGYTF.

This clonotype was counted at least ten times. V is TRBV30 and J is TRBJ1-3, with a possible D match to TRBD1 (5 bases). Deletions cut 0 bases from V and 1 base from J, with 16 bases between. The germline CDR1 and CDR2 sequences are GTSNPN and SVGIG (reference sequence). This CDR3 is 17 amino acids long. CDR3 amino acids: CAWSVAAWGDSGNTIYF. The CDR3 region has the DNA TGTGCCTGGAGTGTAGCGGCTTGGGGGGATTCTGGAAACACCATATATTTT.

This clonotype was picked up many times. This chain links TRBV7-9 with TRBJ1-2; TRBD1 is a possible D gene (6 bases). The germline gives CDR1 SEHNR, CDR2 FQNEAQ (reference sequence). The CDR3 length is 16 residues. V gave up 2 bases and J gave up 6 bases, with 19 bases separating them. The CDR3 nucleotides read TGTGCCAGCAGCTTAAAATCGGGGGGGCTAGAGGATGGCTACACCTTC. Its protein product is CASSLKSGGLEDGYTF.

With regard to this clonotype: This could be a read error, since a much larger clone is one nucleotide away. This chain joins TRBV4-1 and TRBJ2-5; 10 bases fit TRBD1. The J call may be wrong; the DNA end is better matched by TRBJ2-7. This CDR3 is built from 17 residues. Germline V gene sequence: CDR1 MGHRA, CDR2 YSYEKL. The CDR3 DNA reads as TGCGCCAGCAGCCAATCCACCCTCGGGACAGGGGTGTCCGAGCAGTACTTC. Amino acid sequence: CASSQSTLGTGVSEQYF.

This clonotype was found a few times. A read error is possible here, since a much larger clone lies one base away. The chain carries TRBV5-1 and TRBJ2-5; 9 bases align to TRBD1. The DNA matches TRBJ2-7 better at its end, which makes the J call doubtful. The CDR3 loop spans 15 amino acids. The V gene's germline CDR1 is SGHRS and CDR2 YFSETQ. The CDR3 DNA follows: TGCGCCGGCAGCCCGACAGGGGGAGGGGAGTACGAGCAGTACTTC. It encodes CAGSPTGGGEYEQYF.

Ten or more counts support this clonotype. This chain uses TRBV10-1 with TRBJ1-2, with no clear D. CDR1 and CDR2 (germline): WNHNN, SYGVQD (reference sequence). Trimming shortened V by 5 bases and J by 4 bases, and 23 bases separated the two germline ends. This CDR3 region has 17 residues. CDR3 sequence (DNA): TGCGCCAGCAGTCATCTGAGAAGATCGCGAAAGACCTATGGCTACACCTTC. This sequence encodes CASSHLRRSRKTYGYTF.

To note about this clonotype: A much larger clone lies one base from this, so it may be a read error. This chain joins TRBV20-1 and TRBJ1-5, with D perhaps matching TRBD1 (5 bases). The CDR3 consists of 13 residues. Germline CDR1 is DFQATT and CDR2 is SNEGSKA (reference sequence). V gave up 8 bases and J gave up 10 bases, with 21 bases separating them. CDR3 sequence reads: CSTGAAGSGPQHF. In DNA, the CDR3 is TGCAGTACTGGGGCTGCAGGCTCGGGACCCCAGCATTTT.

This clonotype was seen at least ten times. The rearrangement links TRBV16 to TRBJ1-2; D not certain. In germline, CDR1 is KGHSY, CDR2 FQNENV. The CDR3 covers 17 residues. Trimming took 5 bases from V and 4 from J, leaving 23 bases between them. The CDR3 loop reads CASSVLLVVRKTYGYTF. CDR3 coding DNA: TGTGCCAGCAGCGTACTTTTGGTCGTTAGAAAGACCTATGGCTACACCTTC.

About this clonotype itself: A much bigger clone sits one base away, suggesting this may be a read error. The chain couples TRBV5-4 to TRBJ1-2, with D unresolved. The CDR3 runs 16 residues. V was cut by 7 bases and J by 4 bases, with 23 bases left in between. Germline CDR1 reads SGHNT; CDR2 reads YYREEE (reference sequence). CDR3 amino acids: CASLWYVPGKAYGYTF. The CDR3 coding sequence is TGTGCCAGCCTATGGTACGTACCAGGAAAGGCCTATGGCTACACCTTC.

The rearrangement uses TRBV20-1 and TRBJ1-6, with 7 bases lining up with TRBD1. The J segment lost 10 bases and the V segment lost 0 bases, leaving 15 bases of the junction unmatched. The CDR3 length is 17 residues. Germline CDR1 DFQATT, CDR2 SNEGSKA (reference sequence). CDR3: CSAREGYRGAIGSPLHF. The CDR3 region has the DNA TGCAGTGCTAGAGAGGGGTACAGGGGCGCGATCGGCTCACCCCTCCACTTT.

As for this clonotype: A much larger clone is a single base away; this may be a read error. The V call is TRBV19, the J call TRBJ1-2; D is possibly TRBD1 (5 bases). Germline CDR1 LNHDA, CDR2 SQIVND (reference sequence). V was trimmed by 8 bases and J by 3 bases, leaving 22 bases between them. The CDR3 extends over 16 amino acids. This chain's CDR3 is CASASIRGGGDYGYTF. CDR3 nucleotides: TGTGCCAGTGCCAGTATACGGGGCGGGGGGGACTATGGCTACACCTTC.

This clonotype came up many times. The chain links TRBV4-3 to TRBJ2-2; 7 bases agree with TRBD2. CDR1 is LGHNA and CDR2 is YSLEER in the germline V gene. The CDR3 loop spans 16 amino acids. V lost 1 base and J lost 0; bases outside the gene matches: 2. CDR3 region: CASSQGEGANTGELFF. In nucleotides, the CDR3 is TGCGCCAGCAGCCAAGGGGAGGGAGCGAACACCGGGGAGCTGTTTTTT.

In regard to this clonotype: This could be a read error, since a much larger clone is one nucleotide away. The genes are TRBV7-2 and TRBJ1-5; tentative D call: TRBD1 (5 bases). CDR1 is SGHTA and CDR2 is FQGNSA in the germline V gene. This CDR3 spans 15 amino acids. This chain's CDR3 is CASSLSGTNNQSQHF. The CDR3 DNA is TGTGCCAGCAGCTTAAGTGGGACCAACAATCAGTCCCAGCATTTT.

Many counts were recorded for this clonotype. The rearrangement links TRBV7-9 to TRBJ1-2, with D unresolved. The CDR3 sequence is 17 residues long. In germline, CDR1 is SEHNR, CDR2 FQNEAQ (reference sequence). V gave up 5 bases and J gave up 4 bases, with 23 bases separating them. In nucleotides, the CDR3 is TGTGCCAGCAGCAGGCTCACATACCATGGAAAGACCTATGGCTACACCTTC. This sequence encodes CASSRLTYHGKTYGYTF.

About this clonotype itself: Since a much larger clone is just one base distant, this may be a read error. V gene TRBV12-3 or TRBV12-4 combines with J gene TRBJ1-3; D ambiguous. CDR3 length: 15 amino acids. This CDR3 reads CTSSSPRSSGNTIYF. Written as DNA, the CDR3 is TGTACCAGCAGTTCACCCCGGAGCTCTGGAAACACCATATATTTT.

Of note for this clonotype: This sequence may be a read error, since a much larger clone differs from it by one base. This chain links TRBV10-3 with TRBJ2-3; TRBD2 matches at 7 bases. TRBJ2-1 explains the end of the DNA better; the J call may be wrong. Germline lookup yields CDR1 ENHRY and CDR2 SYGVKD. This CDR3 has 15 residues. The CDR3 region has the DNA TGTGCCATCAGTGAAGGGAGCGGGGTTGACGATGAGCAGTTCTTC. Encoded protein: CAISEGSGVDDEQFF.

This clonotype was found many times. This chain uses TRBV6-8 with TRBJ2-3; D could derive from TRBD1 or TRBD2 (6 bases each). Deletions cut 2 bases from V and 3 bases from J, with 12 bases between. This CDR3 contains 15 residues. In germline, CDR1 is MNHGY, CDR2 SAAAGT. This chain's CDR3 is CASSYGQGRTDTQYF. DNA of the CDR3: TGTGCCAGCAGTTACGGGCAGGGGAGGACAGATACGCAGTATTTT.

This clonotype was recorded a few times. The J gene is TRBJ2-3, the V gene TRBV6-5, with D maybe TRBD2 (5 bases). Germline V gene lookup returns CDR1 MNHEY and CDR2 SVGAGI. V was shortened by 6 bases and J by 4 bases, with 11 bases between the two germline ends. This CDR3 spans 13 amino acids. This CDR3 is CASSPGEPDTQYF. Written as DNA, the CDR3 is TGTGCCAGCAGCCCCGGGGAACCAGATACGCAGTATTTT.